This T cell receptor (beta chain) stems from a study of blood T cell repertoires in COVID-19. Study overall: Specimens from acute and convalescent COVID-19 originated in the United States, Italy and Spain. T cells, B-cell-depleted T cells, or PBMCs supplied cDNA or gDNA.

The CDR3 has 17 amino acids. Between the trimmed V and J ends, which lost 0 bases and 0 bases, there was a span of 13 bases. Per the study methods: Amplifying reference gene primers gave estimates of nucleated cell counts. Sequencing used immunoSEQ multiplex PCR; TCRdb keeps in-frame clones, though not all of them. V and J calls and clone size are as listed in that table; D and trimming were resolved from the DNA. This table has 55,000 to 80,000 clones, around 90% appearing once. The origin of this receptor is a man between 45 and 60 years old with acute or convalescent COVID-19. The rearrangement links TRBV5-3 to TRBJ2-1; maybe TRBD1 (5 bases). TRBV5-3 is filed as an ORF, its function uncertain. The sequencing input was peripheral blood. CDR3 amino acids: CARSLEGDVSSYNEQFF. DNA for the CDR3: TGTGCCAGAAGCTTGGAAGGGGATGTGAGCTCCTACAATGAGCAGTTCTTC.